Listed here is a single TCR beta chain. Antigen: not known. The data were obtained in a study of CXCR3-negative and CXCR3-positive naive CD8 T cells. The germline V gene encodes CDR1 DFQATT and CDR2 SNEGSKA (reference sequence). CDR3 length equals 13 residues. 5' RACE that incorporated UMI labels was used to prepare the TRB cDNA libraries. TCRdb re-called the 5' RACE reads; every CDR3 protein appears as one record, without DNA. This sample contains roughly 63,000 distinct CDR3 sequences. The study's findings and limits: TRBV-TRBJ usage was alike in naive CXCR3-negative and CXCR3-positive cells but differed in memory cells. Naive cells with CXCR3 showed TRB CDR3s that were more hydrophobic than those in CXCR3-negative naive cells.

This receptor was obtained from a human donor in good health. Some clones in this sample may be carry-over from other donors' samples. V is TRBV20-1 and J is TRBJ1-1. Sequenced: naive CXCR3+ CD8+ T cells from blood. Described subset: CD45RO-CCR7+CD27+CD95- naive CD8+ T cells expressing CXCR3 (TNR3+). CDR3 sequence reads: CSARGWGNTEAFF.